These 7 T cell receptor beta chains were sequenced from one sample in a study of T cells after yellow fever vaccination. TCRdb reprocessed the 5' RACE reads with MiXCR, giving one entry per CDR3 protein. Among some 200,000 distinct CDR3 sequences listed, 3% to 4% were seen once. The source material was CD4+ T cells sorted from PBMCs, sampled 10 days after the yellow fever booster vaccination. These receptor sequences come from a man aged 18-30 years who received the YFV17D yellow fever vaccine.

This clonotype has just a few counts. This chain links TRBV20-1 with TRBJ1-1; D gene ambiguous. The CDR3 runs 11 residues. The germline CDR1 and CDR2 sequences are DFQATT and SNEGSKA (reference sequence). V gave up 3 bases and J gave up 9 bases, with 11 bases separating them. The DNA for the CDR3 is TGCAGTGCTAGTGAACTTACACAAGCTTTCTTT. Translating it yields CSASELTQAFF.

The chain employs TRBV4-2 and TRBJ2-5; D is uncertain. Deletions cut 0 bases from V and 3 bases from J, with 17 bases between. The CDR3 covers 17 residues. The germline V gene has CDR1 LGHNA and CDR2 YNFKEQ. The chain's CDR3 is CASSQENRMGFKETQYF. The CDR3 DNA reads as TGTGCCAGCAGCCAAGAGAACCGGATGGGCTTCAAAGAGACCCAGTACTTC.

This clonotype was seen at least ten times. This chain links TRBV10-3 with TRBJ1-1; weak D call: TRBD1 (6 bases). The CDR3 spans 15 residues. The germline V gene has CDR1 ENHRY and CDR2 SYGVKD. Trimming shortened V by 3 bases and J by 3 bases, and 14 bases separated the two germline ends. CDR3 residues: CAISDIGGRDTEAFF. The CDR3 nucleotides read TGTGCCATCAGTGATATCGGGGGGCGCGACACTGAAGCTTTCTTT.

This clonotype was counted at least ten times. The rearrangement links TRBV10-3 to TRBJ2-5, with a tentative D call TRBD2 (6 bases). The CDR3 is 16 residues long. Germline loops: CDR1 ENHRY, CDR2 SYGVKD. V lost 5 bases and J 4 bases, leaving 20 bases between the germline ends. CDR3 sequence (DNA): TGTGCCATCAGTTCCCTCACGGGACTCCCGTCAGAGACCCAGTACTTC. Translation gives CAISSLTGLPSETQYF.

This clonotype was counted many times. The rearrangement links TRBV5-1 to TRBJ2-5; 7 nucleotides match TRBD1. Germline CDR1 is SGHRS and CDR2 is YFSETQ. This CDR3 spans 13 amino acids. Losses at the gene ends were 5 bases for V and 3 bases for J; bases not matched to a gene: 4. This chain's CDR3 is CASRTGQEETQYF. The CDR3 region has the DNA TGCGCCAGCAGGACTGGACAGGAAGAGACCCAGTACTTC.

The V gene is TRBV18, the J gene TRBJ1-1; 9 nucleotides line up with TRBD1. J gave up 3 bases and V 4 bases, and 6 bases lay outside the gene matches. CDR3 size: 15 residues. Germline CDR1 is KGHSH and CDR2 is LQKENI. CDR3 sequence: CASSLRDRVDTEAFF. In DNA form, the CDR3 reads TGTGCCAGCTCACTACGGGACAGGGTGGACACTGAAGCTTTCTTT.

This clonotype appeared many times. The chain combines TRBV18 with TRBJ1-1; D possibly corresponds to TRBD1 (5 bases). The germline gives CDR1 KGHSH, CDR2 LQKENI. Deletions cut 1 base from V and 2 bases from J, with 8 bases between. The CDR3 is 14 residues long. CDR3 region: CASSPRDDNTEAFF. The CDR3 nucleotides read TGTGCCAGCTCACCACGGGACGATAACACTGAAGCTTTCTTT.